This TCR beta chain was identified during a study of tumor-infiltrating T cells and Merkel cell polyomavirus. Study-wide context: The T cells studied were KLL-specific CD8+ cells against Merkel polyomavirus. Patients were followed a median of about 2.8 years, range 1.1 to 6.0. Treatment was non-standardized, spanning chemotherapy, radiation and immunotherapies.

On this clone: The antigen is undetermined.

Robust Merkel cell polyomavirus Large T antigen positivity by immunohistochemistry was seen in all patients' tumors. Whole-study results and caveats: Few patients were studied, which limits the findings.

The repertoire was sequenced with immunoSEQ multiplex PCR; TCRdb's copy has only in-frame clones and lacks some. Here the sample spans around 3,000 clones, almost 85% being singletons. V gave up 4 bases and J gave up 0 bases, with 16 bases separating them. The CDR3 spans 16 residues. Germline V gene sequence: CDR1 SGHNT, CDR2 YYREEE (reference sequence). Source material: tumor tissue. V usage is TRBV5-4 and J usage is TRBJ1-2; unclear D gene. This clonotype was obtained from a man aged 50-60 years with Merkel cell carcinoma. Here the CDR3 reads CASSPGAQDANYGYTF. CDR3 bases: TGTGCCAGCAGCCCTGGTGCGCAAGATGCTAACTATGGCTACACCTTC.